This T cell receptor (beta chain) came from a study of T cell responses to AZD1222 COVID-19 vaccine. Data came from immunoSEQ multiplex PCR; TCRdb stores just in-frame clones and leaves some out. The table lists under 140,000 clones, roughly 89% of them singletons, with more than 14% in the top ten. Study-wide findings and caveats: CD4 TCRs associated with vaccination spanned spike, dominating at 160-218 and 743-854. The sample set comprised mostly white British donors with more females, and clonal diversity was possibly underestimated. Only five to seven AZD1222 recipients tested seropositive at baseline.

As to this clone: Its antigen is as yet unknown. An end of the junction does not agree with germline; a read error may underlie this.

CDR1 and CDR2 (germline): MDHEN, SYDVKM. The CDR3 consists of 11 residues. Sequences were derived from peripheral blood, sampled 28 days after the second AZD1222 dose. The chain joins TRBV28 to TRBJ2-7; D possibly corresponds to TRBD2 (6 bases). The receptor comes from an adult who received the AZD1222 COVID-19 vaccine. The CDR3 region is CASSLGGNRFF. Here the CDR3 DNA reads TGTGCCAGCAGTTTGGGCGGGAATCGGTTCTTC.